Described below is a single TCR beta chain sequence and its context. The sample is drawn from a study of technical replicates of blood from a few donors. Using immunoSEQ multiplex PCR, the repertoire was profiled, and TCRdb retains in-frame clones only, with some absent. In the table there are more than 70,000 clones, about nine tenths of which are singletons. Material for sequencing was T cells isolated from PBMCs. The receptor comes from a human donor in good health.

CDR3 nucleotides: TGTGCCAGCAGCGCTTACCGGGACAGGGACTACGAGCAGTACTTC. Translated, it gives CASSAYRDRDYEQYF. The genes are TRBV5-4 and TRBJ2-7; 9 bases are a match to TRBD1. The CDR3 totals 15 residues. Germline V gene data show CDR1 as SGHNT and CDR2 as YYREEE (reference sequence). The V segment lost 4 bases and the J segment 3 bases; nucleotides outside the gene matches: 8.